One sample yielded the 7 T cell receptor beta chains listed below, sequenced in a study of blood T cell repertoires in COVID-19. Assay used: immunoSEQ multiplex PCR; TCRdb lists only in-frame clones, some missing. The table records 250,000 to 300,000 clones, about 89% of them present only once. Material: peripheral blood. The origin of the receptors is a woman aged 55 to 70 with acute or convalescent COVID-19.

V gene TRBV28 combines with J gene TRBJ1-6, with D possibly TRBD1 on 6 matching bases. With 5 bases removed from V and 13 bases from J, the gap between germline ends came to 24 bases. This CDR3 comprises 16 residues. The germline V gene has CDR1 MDHEN and CDR2 SYDVKM. CDR3 region: CASSIQSTGSWGPLHF. In DNA form, the CDR3 reads TGTGCCAGCAGTATACAATCGACAGGTTCTTGGGGGCCCCTCCACTTT.

V usage is TRBV19 and J usage is TRBJ2-7; TRBD1 is a possible D gene (6 bases). CDR3 size: 13 residues. CDR1 is LNHDA and CDR2 is SQIVND in the germline V gene (reference sequence). V lost 6 bases and J 6 bases, leaving 15 bases between the germline ends. For the CDR3, the DNA is TGTGCCAGTAGACCTACAGGGAGCTCCGAGCAGTACTTC. Translated: CASRPTGSSEQYF.

This chain joins TRBV6-2 or TRBV6-3 and TRBJ1-2; 9 nucleotides match TRBD1. Germline V gives CDR1 MNHEY, CDR2 SVGEGT. V lost 5 bases, J lost 4 bases, and 5 bases stayed unmatched. The CDR3 loop spans 14 amino acids. The CDR3: CASSRGTGIYGYTF. In DNA, the CDR3 is TGTGCCAGCAGTCGAGGGACAGGGATCTATGGCTACACCTTC.

The chain is built from TRBV18 and TRBJ2-3, with 8 bases aligning to TRBD2. The length of the CDR3 is 15 residues. J gave up 6 bases and V 4 bases, and 9 bases lay outside the gene matches. Per the germline V gene, CDR1 is KGHSH and CDR2 is LQKENI. As DNA, the CDR3 is TGTGCCAGCTCACGAAGACGGGGGGGCGCGGATACGCAGTATTTT. As protein: CASSRRRGGADTQYF.

The chain links TRBV10-3 to TRBJ2-7; TRBD1 matches at 7 bases. Germline values: CDR1 ENHRY, CDR2 SYGVKD. V lost 9 bases to trimming and J lost 0 bases; unmatched junction nucleotides: 2. This CDR3 is 12 amino acids long. The CDR3 region has the DNA TGTGCCATAAGGGACAGCTCCTACGAGCAGTACTTC. It yields the protein CAIRDSSYEQYF.

The chain combines TRBV9 with TRBJ2-3; maybe TRBD1 (6 bases). The V end lost 4 bases, the J end lost 2 bases, and 11 bases lay between the germline ends. The CDR3 runs 14 residues. Germline V gene lookup returns CDR1 SGDLS and CDR2 YYNGEE. The CDR3 loop reads CASSSQGITDTQYF. The DNA of the CDR3 is TGTGCCAGCAGCTCGCAGGGGATCACAGATACGCAGTATTTT.

This sequence joins TRBV10-2 and TRBJ2-7, with TRBD1 matching 7 bases. With V trimmed by 6 bases and J by 2 bases, 7 bases remained unmatched. The CDR3 is 14 amino acids. The V gene's germline CDR1 is WSHSY and CDR2 SAAADI. The CDR3 nucleotides read TGCGCCAGCAGCCCTGACAGGGAACCCTACGAGCAGTACTTC. The encoded protein is CASSPDREPYEQYF.